This T cell receptor beta chain was retrieved from a study of monozygotic twins with inflammatory bowel disease. About this clonotype: The antigen remains undetermined.

Blood, around 2.6 ml, was drawn per donor. Every TCR library used approximately 4,000 ng of total RNA. TCRdb reprocessed the 5' RACE reads; each CDR3 protein has one entry and no DNA is given. The sample's table shows 300,000 to 400,000 distinct CDR3 sequences. Germline CDR1 MGHRA, CDR2 YSYEKL. CDR3 length equals 13 residues. Study-wide points: With others, IBD patients shared fewer clonotypes than healthy twins did, especially with disease activity.

The rearrangement joins TRBV4-1 to TRBJ1-1. The source material was blood. The receptor was isolated from a human donor with ulcerative colitis or Crohn's disease, or a healthy co-twin of an affected twin (not recorded which). The CDR3 sequence is CSSSLALNTEAFF.